The next 26 T cell receptor beta chains were all read from a single sample in a study of CD8+CD57+ T cells in acquired aplastic anemia. TCR beta VDJ combinations and CDR3 sequences were profiled from genomic DNA. Via MiXCR, TCRdb re-called the reads, giving one row per CDR3 protein. The sample includes about 210,000 distinct CDR3 sequences, about 59% of them seen just once. Sequencing input: sorted CD4+, CD8+, or CD8+CD57+ T cells (not recorded which) from PBMCs. All receptors come from a human donor in good health.

J is TRBJ2-3 and V is TRBV25-1; D remains ambiguous. V was cut by 6 bases and J by 3 bases, with 7 bases left in between. CDR3 length equals 12 residues. The V gene's germline CDR1 is MGHDK and CDR2 SYGVNS. The CDR3 DNA reads TGTGCCAGCAGAGGGCGGACAGATACGCAGTATTTT. This gives the protein CASRGRTDTQYF. The whole variable domain, filled in from reference TRBV25-1 and TRBJ2-3, reads EADIYQTPRYLVIGTGKKITLECSQTMGHDKMYWYQQDPGMELHLIHYSYGVNSTEKGDLSSESTVSRIRTEHFPLTLESARPSHTSQYLCASRGRTDTQYFGPGTRLTVL.

This clonotype was recorded at least ten times. The chain employs TRBV6-1 and TRBJ1-1, with D tentatively TRBD1 (6 bases). The V and J ends lost 2 bases and 1 base respectively, with 17 bases between them. The CDR3 consists of 17 residues. The V gene's germline CDR1 is MNHNS and CDR2 SASEGT. In nucleotides, the CDR3 is TGTGCCAGCAGTGAACAAGAAGGGGGAGGAGGGAACACTGAAGCTTTCTTT. Translated: CASSEQEGGGGNTEAFF.

The genes are TRBV6-1 and TRBJ1-6; 8 bases map to TRBD1. The junction had 4 bases not matched to a gene; V was cut back by 6 bases and J by 6 bases. The germline V gene has CDR1 MNHNS and CDR2 SASEGT. The CDR3 loop spans 14 amino acids. CDR3 coding DNA: TGTGCCAGCAGCATTGACAGGGGTAATTCACCCCTCCACTTT. It translates to CASSIDRGNSPLHF.

This clonotype has ten or more counts. CDR3 residues: CASSLTTYGELFF. The CDR3 coding sequence is TGTGCCAGCAGCCTAACAACCTACGGGGAGCTGTTTTTT. V and J are TRBV7-6 and TRBJ2-2; D gene unclear. CDR3 length: 13 amino acids. The V end lost 5 bases, the J end lost 7 bases, and 11 bases lay between the germline ends. The germline CDR1 and CDR2 sequences are SGHVS and FNYEAQ. Full variable domain (missing parts from reference TRBV7-6 and TRBJ2-2): GAGVSQSPRYKVTKRGQDVALRCDPISGHVSLYWYRQALGQGPEFLTYFNYEAQQDKSGLPNDRFSAERPEGSISTLTIQRTEQRDSAMYRCASSLTTYGELFFGEGSRLTVL.

V usage is TRBV7-8 and J usage is TRBJ2-3; 9 bases match TRBD2. With V trimmed by 6 bases and J by 1 base, 5 bases remained unmatched. The CDR3 covers 15 residues. From germline, CDR1 is SGHVS and CDR2 FQNEAQ. The CDR3 DNA sequence: TGTGCCAGCAGTTCCTTAGCGGGGGGCACAGATACGCAGTATTTT. Protein sequence: CASSSLAGGTDTQYF. Combining the CDR3 with reference TRBV7-8 and TRBJ2-3 gives the whole variable domain GAGVSQSPRYKVAKRGQDVALRCDPISGHVSLFWYQQALGQGPEFLTYFQNEAQLDKSGLPSDRFFAERPEGSVSTLKIQRTQQEDSAVYLCASSSLAGGTDTQYFGPGTRLTVL.

This chain connects TRBV7-9 to TRBJ2-7, with D possibly being TRBD1 or TRBD2 (7 bases each). Trimming removed 7 bases at V and 7 bases at J, with 11 bases between. The CDR3 totals 11 residues. The germline gives CDR1 SEHNR, CDR2 FQNEAQ (reference sequence). The CDR3 reads CASTQGGEQYF. The DNA for the CDR3 is TGTGCCAGCACCCAGGGGGGGGAGCAGTACTTC.

There are many counts of this clonotype. This chain connects TRBV9 to TRBJ2-7, with 8 nucleotides matching TRBD2. The CDR3 sequence is 15 residues long. Germline CDR1 SGDLS, CDR2 YYNGEE. The trim removed 4 bases at V and 3 bases at J, leaving 9 bases unmatched. CDR3 sequence: CASSYGGEPFYEQYF. The CDR3 nucleotides read TGTGCCAGCAGCTACGGGGGGGAGCCGTTCTACGAGCAGTACTTC. Based on the CDR3 plus reference TRBV9 and TRBJ2-7, the full variable domain is DSGVTQTPKHLITATGQRVTLRCSPRSGDLSVYWYQQSLDQGLQFLIQYYNGEERAKGNILERFSAQQFPDLHSELNLSSLELGDSALYFCASSYGGEPFYEQYFGPGTRLTVT.

The chain uses TRBV19 and TRBJ2-7; 8 bases agree with TRBD1. CDR3 length equals 13 residues. Trimming at V came to 6 bases and at J to 5 bases, leaving 6 bases not matched to a gene. Germline V lookup: CDR1 LNHDA, CDR2 SQIVND (reference sequence). The chain's CDR3 is CASSMTRGHEQYF. For the CDR3, the DNA is TGTGCCAGTAGCATGACCAGGGGGCACGAGCAGTACTTC.

Ten or more counts support this clonotype. V and J are TRBV7-6 and TRBJ2-3; D remains ambiguous. This CDR3 spans 14 amino acids. Germline V gene sequence: CDR1 SGHVS, CDR2 FNYEAQ. The V end was cut by 3 bases, the J end by 3 bases, with 10 bases between. The CDR3 is CASSFAVGTDTQYF. The CDR3 DNA sequence: TGTGCCAGCAGCTTCGCGGTAGGGACAGATACGCAGTATTTT.

V and J are TRBV20-1 and TRBJ2-7; D perhaps matches TRBD1 (6 bases). Germline CDR1 is DFQATT and CDR2 is SNEGSKA (reference sequence). Trimming removed 4 bases from V and 6 bases from J, with 13 bases in between. This CDR3 region has 12 residues. CDR3 region: CSAKQGNPEQYF. Written as DNA, the CDR3 is TGCAGTGCTAAACAGGGTAATCCCGAGCAGTACTTC.

The rearrangement joins TRBV20-1 to TRBJ2-1, with TRBD2 as a possible D gene (7 bases). Germline V lookup: CDR1 DFQATT, CDR2 SNEGSKA (reference sequence). Trimming shortened V by 6 bases and J by 8 bases, and 20 bases separated the two germline ends. This CDR3 is built from 14 residues. CDR3 coding DNA: TGCAGTGCCCCTGGGGGGGGGCGGGTAGATGAGCAGTTCTTC. Its translation is CSAPGGGRVDEQFF.

The chain couples TRBV20-1 to TRBJ1-1; D is unresolved. This CDR3 is 11 amino acids long. V was shortened by 2 bases and J by 4 bases, with 5 bases between the two germline ends. Germline CDR1 and CDR2: DFQATT and SNEGSKA (reference sequence). In DNA, the CDR3 is TGCAGTGCTAGACACTTCACTGAAGCTTTCTTT. It codes for CSARHFTEAFF.

The chain combines TRBV20-1 with TRBJ2-7; 7 bases agree with TRBD1. The CDR3 length is 13 residues. Germline V gene data show CDR1 as DFQATT and CDR2 as SNEGSKA (reference sequence). The J segment lost 4 bases and the V segment lost 4 bases, leaving 7 bases of the junction unmatched. The CDR3 here is CSAIGQVGYEQYF. The CDR3 DNA reads TGCAGTGCTATCGGACAGGTTGGTTACGAGCAGTACTTC.

This clonotype was picked up many times. The chain uses TRBV29-1 and TRBJ2-1, with 7 bases matching TRBD2. The germline CDR1 and CDR2 sequences are SQVTM and ANQGSEA. The V and J ends lost 8 bases and 4 bases, in that order; junction bases with no gene match: 14. This CDR3 contains 15 residues. The CDR3 DNA sequence: TGCAGCTACTCCGGGACTGGCGGGAGTTACAATGAGCAGTTCTTC. Protein sequence: CSYSGTGGSYNEQFF.

The chain recombines TRBV19 with TRBJ1-1; D not certain. The germline V gene encodes CDR1 LNHDA and CDR2 SQIVND (reference sequence). Trimming stripped 4 bases from V and 6 bases from J, with 12 bases between. This CDR3 is 13 amino acids long. CDR3 coding DNA: TGTGCCAGTAGTAGTCGGCCCTACGCTGAAGCTTTCTTT. It specifies CASSSRPYAEAFF.

This clonotype occurred a few times. V gene TRBV27 combines with J gene TRBJ2-5, with D possibly TRBD2 on 9 matching bases. The V gene lost 4 bases and the J gene lost 5 bases, with 20 bases spanning the gap. The CDR3 has 16 amino acids. Germline values: CDR1 MNHEY, CDR2 SMNVEV (reference sequence). The chain's CDR3 is CASSWGLARTGETQYF. The CDR3 DNA reads as TGTGCCAGCAGTTGGGGACTAGCCCGGACAGGGGAGACCCAGTACTTC.

The chain links TRBV7-6 to TRBJ2-5, with unresolved D. V shed 0 bases and J shed 2 bases, with 13 bases lying between them. CDR3 length: 16 residues. Germline V gene lookup returns CDR1 SGHVS and CDR2 FNYEAQ. The CDR3 region has the DNA TGTGCCAGCAGCTTAGCGTGGGCAGCCCTTCAAGAGACCCAGTACTTC. This encodes CASSLAWAALQETQYF.

This clonotype occurred many times. The rearrangement links TRBV10-1 to TRBJ2-7; D is uncertain. Trimming removed 6 bases at V and 5 bases at J, with 11 bases between. Germline-derived CDR1 and CDR2 are WNHNN and SYGVQD (reference sequence). The CDR3 extends over 12 amino acids. For the CDR3, the DNA is TGCGCCAGCAGGGGGTACGTCCACGAGCAGTACTTC. Amino acids: CASRGYVHEQYF.

This rearrangement joins TRBV29-1 to TRBJ2-7, with D possibly TRBD1 on 5 matching bases. The CDR3 is 13 residues long. Trimming cost V 3 bases and J 6 bases, with 15 bases left between them. The germline CDR1 and CDR2 sequences are SQVTM and ANQGSEA. The CDR3 DNA reads as TGCAGCGTTGATCTAGGTGGCAGGGCCGAGCAGTACTTC. This sequence encodes CSVDLGGRAEQYF.

The chain joins TRBV7-8 to TRBJ1-2, with a tentative D call TRBD1 (6 bases). Germline CDR1 is SGHVS and CDR2 is FQNEAQ. Deletions cut 4 bases from V and 5 bases from J, with 11 bases between. This CDR3 is built from 13 residues. DNA of the CDR3: TGTGCCAGCAGCTCACGGACAGCTTATGGCTACACCTTC. Protein: CASSSRTAYGYTF.

This chain connects TRBV7-9 to TRBJ2-3; D assignment may be TRBD1 or TRBD2 (5 bases each). The V and J ends lost 1 base and 11 bases respectively, with 10 bases between them. The CDR3 contains 12 residues. Germline values: CDR1 SEHNR, CDR2 FQNEAQ (reference sequence). CDR3 loop: CASSLGGIEQYF. In DNA form, the CDR3 reads TGTGCCAGCAGCTTAGGGGGGATTGAGCAGTATTTT.

About this clonotype: At one of its ends the junction is not consistent with the germline gene, which may arise from a read error. V and J are TRBV20-1 and TRBJ1-5; D is perhaps TRBD1 (5 bases). The CDR3 length is 13 residues. Germline V gene lookup returns CDR1 DFQATT and CDR2 SNEGSKA (reference sequence). Here the CDR3 reads CRASGGGGDHEHF. Here the CDR3 DNA reads TGCAGGGCTAGCGGGGGGGGGGGGGACCATGAGCATTTT.

At least ten counts were recorded for this clonotype. The chain is built from TRBV12-3 or TRBV12-4 and TRBJ1-5; no firm D call. V lost 1 base, J lost 0 bases, and 7 bases lay in between. There are 15 residues in the CDR3. The CDR3 bases are TGTGCCAGCAGTTTAGGGCAATTTAGCAATCAGCCCCAGCATTTT. Its translation: CASSLGQFSNQPQHF.

The chain combines TRBV14 with TRBJ2-7, with 7 nucleotides matching TRBD1. In germline, CDR1 is SGHDN, CDR2 FVKESK. V shed 2 bases, J shed 9 bases, and the junction held 4 bases outside the gene matches. There are 12 residues in the CDR3. Written as DNA, the CDR3 is TGTGCCAGCAGCCAATTAAGGGGGCGGCAGTACTTC. Amino acids: CASSQLRGRQYF.

J is TRBJ1-3 and V is TRBV19, with unresolved D. This CDR3 comprises 17 residues. Per germline, CDR1 LNHDA and CDR2 SQIVND (reference sequence). Trimming removed 4 bases at V and 3 bases at J, with 19 bases between. CDR3 coding DNA: TGTGCCAGTAGTACGACGAGGCGGAACGTTCGTGGAAACACCATATATTTT. Amino acid sequence: CASSTTRRNVRGNTIYF.

This clonotype was seen many times. This chain uses TRBV9 with TRBJ2-2; TRBD2 aligns across 8 bases. Germline assignment: CDR1 SGDLS and CDR2 YYNGEE. The CDR3 covers 15 residues. Unmatched junction bases numbered 2, after V lost 3 bases and J lost 1 base. CDR3 sequence reads: CASSAGGENTGELFF. The CDR3 DNA reads TGTGCCAGCAGCGCGGGGGGGGAGAACACCGGGGAGCTGTTTTTT.